This T cell receptor (beta chain) was sequenced during a study of shared clonotypes between healthy human individuals. Findings and caveats of the study: Naive CD4 clonotypes were shared across a few donors at roughly 5%. Investigators expected sequencing depth to affect clonotype sharing among donors.

V shed 4 bases and J shed 4 bases, with 11 bases lying between them. CDR1 SGHTA and CDR2 FQGNSA come from the germline V gene. This CDR3 is 14 amino acids long. Sequencing was performed with immunoSEQ multiplex PCR; in TCRdb, only in-frame clones are kept and a portion is missing. The sample records 1,400,000 or so clones, about 98.5% being singletons. Points on this clone: Its specificity is unknown.

This sequence originates from a man aged 30 to 45 in good health. J is TRBJ2-1 and V is TRBV7-2; weak D call: TRBD1 (6 bases). Sequenced material: naive CD4+ T cells sorted from blood. Subset given: CD45RA+ positively selected. For the CDR3, the DNA is TGTGCCAGCAGCTCCGGGACACCTTACAATGAGCAGTTCTTC. It codes for CASSSGTPYNEQFF.